This T cell receptor (beta chain) was sequenced during a study of shared clonotypes between healthy human individuals. Profiling relied on immunoSEQ multiplex PCR, and the TCRdb table lists in-frame clones only, not all of them. This table holds approximately 1.4 million clones, roughly 98% found once. This CDR3 comprises 12 residues. Trimming removed 6 bases at V and 4 bases at J, with 6 bases between. Germline CDR1 is KGHSH and CDR2 is LQKENI. The specimen sequenced was naive CD4+ T cells sorted from blood. Subset in this sample: CD45RA+ positively selected. This receptor was obtained from a man aged 25-40 years in good health. V gene TRBV18 combines with J gene TRBJ1-4; D perhaps matches TRBD1 (5 bases). CDR3 in amino acids: CASSDSNEKLFF. For the CDR3, the DNA is TGTGCCAGCTCCGACAGTAATGAAAAACTGTTTTTT.